This T cell receptor beta chain was identified during a study of early T cells in non-severe SARS-CoV-2 infection. Notes on this clonotype: Its antigen remains unknown.

Overall study findings and caveats: Lookups in VDJdb leaned toward anti-spike CD8 responses and missed private and CD4 specificities.

Unique molecular identifier tags were affixed to discrete cDNA molecules. One entry per CDR3 protein results from TCRdb running MiXCR on the 5' RACE reads. Here the sample spans over 50,000 distinct CDR3 sequences, 8% to 10% being singletons. V lost 6 bases to trimming and J lost 6 bases, with 18 bases between them. The CDR3 sequence is 14 residues long. V gene TRBV12-3 or TRBV12-4 combines with J gene TRBJ2-7, with D perhaps given as TRBD1 or TRBD2 (6 bases each). This TCR came from an adult who was a healthcare worker with PCR-confirmed SARS-CoV-2 infection or an uninfected control (not recorded which). Sequenced: whole blood. CDR3 sequence reads: CASSWGALGGEQYF. As DNA, the CDR3 is TGTGCCAGCAGCTGGGGGGCCCTTGGAGGCGAGCAGTACTTC.